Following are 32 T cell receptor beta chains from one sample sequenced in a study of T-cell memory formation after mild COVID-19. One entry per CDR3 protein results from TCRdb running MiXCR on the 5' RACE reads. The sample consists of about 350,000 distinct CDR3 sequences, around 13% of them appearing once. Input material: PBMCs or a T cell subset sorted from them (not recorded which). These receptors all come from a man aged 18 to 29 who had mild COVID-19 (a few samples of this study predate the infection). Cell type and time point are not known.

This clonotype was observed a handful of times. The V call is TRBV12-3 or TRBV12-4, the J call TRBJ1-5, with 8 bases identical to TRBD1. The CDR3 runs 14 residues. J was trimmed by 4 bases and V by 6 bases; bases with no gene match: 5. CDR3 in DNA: TGTGCCAGCAGCCGGACAGGGTATAATCAGCCCCAGCATTTT. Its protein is CASSRTGYNQPQHF.

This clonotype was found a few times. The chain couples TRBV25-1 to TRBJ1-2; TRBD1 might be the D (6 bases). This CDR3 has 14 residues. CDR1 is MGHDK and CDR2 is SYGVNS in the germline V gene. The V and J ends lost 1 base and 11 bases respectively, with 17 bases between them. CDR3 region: CASSESAGGAGYTF. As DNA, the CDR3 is TGTGCCAGCAGTGAATCTGCGGGGGGCGCGGGTTACACCTTC.

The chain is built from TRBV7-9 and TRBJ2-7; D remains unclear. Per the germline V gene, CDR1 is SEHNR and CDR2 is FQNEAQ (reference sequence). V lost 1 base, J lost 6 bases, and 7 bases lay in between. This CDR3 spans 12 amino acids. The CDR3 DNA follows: TGTGCCAGCAGCTTAGAACAGACCGAGCAGTACTTC. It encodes CASSLEQTEQYF.

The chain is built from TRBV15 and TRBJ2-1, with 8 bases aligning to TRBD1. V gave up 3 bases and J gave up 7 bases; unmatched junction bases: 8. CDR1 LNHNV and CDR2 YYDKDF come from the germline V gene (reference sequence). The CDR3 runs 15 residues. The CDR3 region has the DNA TGTGCCACCAGCAGTTCAGGGGGCCTTTGGAATGAGCAGTTCTTC. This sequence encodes CATSSSGGLWNEQFF.

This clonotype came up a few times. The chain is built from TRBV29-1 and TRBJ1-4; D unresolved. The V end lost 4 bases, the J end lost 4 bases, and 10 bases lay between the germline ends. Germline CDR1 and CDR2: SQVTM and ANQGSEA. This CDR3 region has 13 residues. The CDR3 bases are TGCAGCGTTGCACGGAAGATTAATGAAAAACTGTTTTTT. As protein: CSVARKINEKLFF.

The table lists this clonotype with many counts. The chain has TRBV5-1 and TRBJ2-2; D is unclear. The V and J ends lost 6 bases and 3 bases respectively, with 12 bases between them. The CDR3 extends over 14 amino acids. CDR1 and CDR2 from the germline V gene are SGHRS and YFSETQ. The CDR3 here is CASIPGRDTGELFF. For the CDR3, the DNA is TGCGCCAGCATTCCGGGTCGGGACACCGGGGAGCTGTTTTTT. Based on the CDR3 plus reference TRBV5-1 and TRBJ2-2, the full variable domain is KAGVTQTPRYLIKTRGQQVTLSCSPISGHRSVSWYQQTPGQGLQFLFEYFSETQRNKGNFPGRFSGRQFSNSRSEMNVSTLELGDSALYLCASIPGRDTGELFFGEGSRLTVL.

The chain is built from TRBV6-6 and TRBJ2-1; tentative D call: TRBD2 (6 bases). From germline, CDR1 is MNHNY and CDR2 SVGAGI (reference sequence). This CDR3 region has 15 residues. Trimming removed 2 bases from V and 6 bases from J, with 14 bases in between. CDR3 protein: CASSYGAGKFNEQFF. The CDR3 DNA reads TGTGCCAGCAGTTACGGCGCGGGGAAATTCAATGAGCAGTTCTTC.

The CDR3 sequence: CASSTGGTVIYEQYV. CDR3 sequence (DNA): TGTGCCAGCAGTACGGGCGGGACAGTGATATACGAGCAGTACGTC. This chain joins TRBV28 and TRBJ2-7, with D perhaps matching TRBD1 (7 bases). The CDR3 consists of 15 residues. V lost 5 bases, J lost 4 bases, and 18 bases lay in between. Looked up from germline, CDR1 is MDHEN and CDR2 is SYDVKM.

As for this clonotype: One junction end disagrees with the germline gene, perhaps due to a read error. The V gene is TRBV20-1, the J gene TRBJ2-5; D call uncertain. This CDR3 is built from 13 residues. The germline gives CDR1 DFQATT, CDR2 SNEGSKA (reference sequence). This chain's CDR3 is CSAHSTSSLAQNF. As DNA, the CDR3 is TGCAGTGCTCATTCGACTTCCAGTTTGGCCCAGAACTTC.

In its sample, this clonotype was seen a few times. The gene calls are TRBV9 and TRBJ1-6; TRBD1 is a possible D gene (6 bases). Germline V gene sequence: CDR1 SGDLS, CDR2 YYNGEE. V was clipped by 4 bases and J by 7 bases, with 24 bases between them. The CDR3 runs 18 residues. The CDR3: CASSTRGGTPGANSPLHF. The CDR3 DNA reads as TGTGCCAGCAGCACGAGGGGAGGGACACCCGGGGCGAATTCACCCCTCCACTTT.

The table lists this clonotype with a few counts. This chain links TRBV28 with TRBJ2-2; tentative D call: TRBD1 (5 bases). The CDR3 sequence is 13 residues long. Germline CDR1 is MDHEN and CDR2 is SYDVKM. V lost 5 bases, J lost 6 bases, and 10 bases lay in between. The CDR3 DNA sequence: TGTGCCAGCAGTCTGGGGCTTCCCGGGGAGCTGTTTTTT. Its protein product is CASSLGLPGELFF. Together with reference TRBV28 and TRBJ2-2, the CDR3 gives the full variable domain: DVKVTQSSRYLVKRTGEKVFLECVQDMDHENMFWYRQDPGLGLRLIYFSYDVKMKEKGDIPEGYSVSREKKERFSLILESASTNQTSMYLCASSLGLPGELFFGEGSRLTVL.

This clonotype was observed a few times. The CDR3 reads CASRQSGYNEQFF. CDR3 bases: TGTGCCTCCCGACAGTCTGGCTACAATGAGCAGTTCTTC. The rearrangement joins TRBV27 to TRBJ2-1, with D possibly being TRBD1 (5 bases). Germline V gene data show CDR1 as MNHEY and CDR2 as SMNVEV (reference sequence). V was trimmed by 11 bases and J by 3 bases, leaving 14 bases between them. This CDR3 comprises 13 residues.

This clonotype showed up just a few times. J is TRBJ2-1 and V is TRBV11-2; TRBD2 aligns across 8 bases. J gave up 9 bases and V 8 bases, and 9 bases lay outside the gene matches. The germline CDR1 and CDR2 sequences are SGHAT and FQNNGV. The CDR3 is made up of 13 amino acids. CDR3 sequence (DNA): TGTGCCAGCTCGGGTCGGGGGGGCGGTGAGCAGTTCTTC. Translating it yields CASSGRGGGEQFF.

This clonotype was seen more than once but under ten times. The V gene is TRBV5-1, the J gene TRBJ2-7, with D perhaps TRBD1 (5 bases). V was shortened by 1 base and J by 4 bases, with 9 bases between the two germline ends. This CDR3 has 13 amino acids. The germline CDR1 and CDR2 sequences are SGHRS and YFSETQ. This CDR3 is CASSLQGEYEQYV. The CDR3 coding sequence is TGCGCCAGCAGCTTGCAGGGCGAGTACGAGCAGTACGTC.

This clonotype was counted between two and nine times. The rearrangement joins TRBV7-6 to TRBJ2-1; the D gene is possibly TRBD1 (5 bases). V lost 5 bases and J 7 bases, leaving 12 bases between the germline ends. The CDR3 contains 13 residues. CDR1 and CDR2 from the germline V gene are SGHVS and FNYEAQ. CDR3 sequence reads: CASSPQGENEQFF. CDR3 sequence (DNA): TGTGCCAGCAGCCCTCAGGGTGAAAATGAGCAGTTCTTC.

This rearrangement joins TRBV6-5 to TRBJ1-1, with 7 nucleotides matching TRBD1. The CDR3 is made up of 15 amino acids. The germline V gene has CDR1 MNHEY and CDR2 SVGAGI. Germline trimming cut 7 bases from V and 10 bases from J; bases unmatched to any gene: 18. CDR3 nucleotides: TGTGCCAGCACCGCAGCAGGGGGGGCGGATCGTGGAGCTTTCTTT. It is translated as CASTAAGGADRGAFF.

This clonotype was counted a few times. This CDR3 is CASSLSRPYEAFF. The CDR3 bases are TGTGCCAGCAGTTTATCCAGACCGTATGAAGCTTTCTTT. V gene TRBV28 combines with J gene TRBJ1-1; D gene ambiguous. The CDR3 sequence is 13 residues long. CDR1 and CDR2 from the germline V gene are MDHEN and SYDVKM. V lost 1 base to trimming and J lost 7 bases, with 10 bases between them.

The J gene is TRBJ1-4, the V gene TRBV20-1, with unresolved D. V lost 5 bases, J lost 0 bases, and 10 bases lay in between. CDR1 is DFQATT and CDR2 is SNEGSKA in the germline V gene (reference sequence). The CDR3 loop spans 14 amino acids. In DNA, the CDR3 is TGCAGTGCTCCCGGCCTAGCAACTAATGAAAAACTGTTTTTT. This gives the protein CSAPGLATNEKLFF.

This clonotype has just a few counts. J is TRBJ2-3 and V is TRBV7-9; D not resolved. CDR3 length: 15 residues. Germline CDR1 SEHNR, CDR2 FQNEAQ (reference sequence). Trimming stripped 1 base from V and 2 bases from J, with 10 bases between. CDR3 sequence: CASSLGVTATDTQYF. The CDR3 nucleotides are TGTGCCAGCAGCTTAGGGGTCACGGCCACAGATACGCAGTATTTT.

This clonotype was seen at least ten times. The CDR3 sequence: CASSHRFKGDYGYTF. For the CDR3, the DNA is TGTGCCAGCAGCCACCGTTTTAAGGGGGACTATGGCTACACCTTC. The J gene is TRBJ1-2, the V gene TRBV3-1; D might be TRBD1 (6 bases). The CDR3 extends over 15 amino acids. Germline V lookup: CDR1 LGHDT, CDR2 YNNKEL (reference sequence). Trimming removed 3 bases at V and 3 bases at J, with 14 bases between.

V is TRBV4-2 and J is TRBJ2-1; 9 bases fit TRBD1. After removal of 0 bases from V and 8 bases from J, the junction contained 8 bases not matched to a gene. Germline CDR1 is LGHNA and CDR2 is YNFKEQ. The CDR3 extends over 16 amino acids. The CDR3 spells CASSQETGQGGYEQFF. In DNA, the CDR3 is TGTGCCAGCAGCCAAGAAACGGGACAGGGTGGCTATGAGCAGTTCTTC.

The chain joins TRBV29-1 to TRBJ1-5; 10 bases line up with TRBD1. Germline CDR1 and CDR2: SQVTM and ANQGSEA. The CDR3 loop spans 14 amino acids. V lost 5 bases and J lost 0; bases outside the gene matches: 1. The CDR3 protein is CSVRQGASNQPQHF. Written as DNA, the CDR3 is TGCAGCGTTCGACAGGGGGCTAGCAATCAGCCCCAGCATTTT.

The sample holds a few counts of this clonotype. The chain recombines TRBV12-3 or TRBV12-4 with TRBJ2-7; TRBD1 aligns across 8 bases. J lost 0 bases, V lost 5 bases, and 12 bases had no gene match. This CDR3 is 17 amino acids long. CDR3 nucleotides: TGTGCCAGCAGTCTTGACCTCGGGGGACAGGTCTCCTACGAGCAGTACTTC. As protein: CASSLDLGGQVSYEQYF.

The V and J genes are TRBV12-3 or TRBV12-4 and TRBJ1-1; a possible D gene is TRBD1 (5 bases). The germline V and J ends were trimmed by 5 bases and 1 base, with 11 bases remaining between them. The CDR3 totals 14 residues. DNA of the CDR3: TGTGCCAGCAGTATCAGGGTGAGGAACACTGAAGCTTTCTTT. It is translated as CASSIRVRNTEAFF.

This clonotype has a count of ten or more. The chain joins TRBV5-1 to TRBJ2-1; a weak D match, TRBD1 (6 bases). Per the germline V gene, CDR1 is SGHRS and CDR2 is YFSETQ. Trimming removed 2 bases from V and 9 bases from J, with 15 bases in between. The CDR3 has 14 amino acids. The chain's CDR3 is CASSLVVQGSEQFF. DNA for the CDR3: TGCGCCAGCAGCTTAGTCGTACAGGGATCTGAGCAGTTCTTC.

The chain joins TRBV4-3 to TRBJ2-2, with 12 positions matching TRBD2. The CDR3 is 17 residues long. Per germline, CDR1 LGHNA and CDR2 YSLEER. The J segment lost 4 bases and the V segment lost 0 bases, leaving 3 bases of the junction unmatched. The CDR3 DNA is TGCGCCAGCAGCCAAGAACCTAGCGGGGGGGCCACCGGGGAGCTGTTTTTT. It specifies CASSQEPSGGATGELFF.

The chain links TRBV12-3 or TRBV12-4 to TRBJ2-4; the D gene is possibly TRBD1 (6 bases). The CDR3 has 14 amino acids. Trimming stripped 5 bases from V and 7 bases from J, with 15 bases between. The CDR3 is CASSVQGLWNIQYF. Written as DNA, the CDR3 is TGTGCCAGCAGTGTACAGGGCCTTTGGAACATTCAGTACTTC.

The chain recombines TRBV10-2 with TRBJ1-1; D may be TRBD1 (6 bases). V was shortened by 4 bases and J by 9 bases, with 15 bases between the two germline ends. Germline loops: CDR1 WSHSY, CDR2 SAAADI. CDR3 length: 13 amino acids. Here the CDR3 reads CASSAQGRVKAFF. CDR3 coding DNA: TGCGCCAGCAGTGCACAGGGCAGAGTGAAAGCTTTCTTT.

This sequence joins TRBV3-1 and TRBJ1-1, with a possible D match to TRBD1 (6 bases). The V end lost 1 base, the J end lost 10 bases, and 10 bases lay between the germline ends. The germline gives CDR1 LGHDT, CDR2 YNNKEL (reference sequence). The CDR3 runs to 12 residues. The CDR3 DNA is TGTGCCAGCAGCCAAGCGACAGGCGGAGCTTTCTTT. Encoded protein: CASSQATGGAFF.

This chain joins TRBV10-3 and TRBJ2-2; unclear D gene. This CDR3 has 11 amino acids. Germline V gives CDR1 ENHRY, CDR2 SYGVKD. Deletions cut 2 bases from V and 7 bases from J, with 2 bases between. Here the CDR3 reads CAISEHGELFF. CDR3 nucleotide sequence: TGTGCCATCAGTGAGCACGGGGAGCTGTTTTTT.

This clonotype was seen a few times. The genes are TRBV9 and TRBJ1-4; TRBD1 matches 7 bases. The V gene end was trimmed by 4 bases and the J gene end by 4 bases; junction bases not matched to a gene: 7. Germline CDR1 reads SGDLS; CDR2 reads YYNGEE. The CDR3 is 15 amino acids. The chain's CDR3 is CASSITGARNEKLFF. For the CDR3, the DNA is TGTGCCAGCAGCATAACAGGGGCCCGTAATGAAAAACTGTTTTTT.

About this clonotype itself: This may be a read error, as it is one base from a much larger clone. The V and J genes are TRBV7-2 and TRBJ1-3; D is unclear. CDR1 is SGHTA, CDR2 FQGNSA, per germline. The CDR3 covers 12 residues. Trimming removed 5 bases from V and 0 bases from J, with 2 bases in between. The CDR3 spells CASSVSGNTIYF. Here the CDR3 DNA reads TGTGCCAGCAGCGTCTCTGGAAACACCATATATTTT.